A single sample is the source of the 17 T cell receptor beta chains below, sequenced in a study of blood T cell repertoires in COVID-19 (dated by TCRdb to 2020 to 2021). The library was prepared using the immunoSEQ multiplex PCR assay. TCRdb holds this immuneACCESS table with in-frame rearrangements only. Some clones are missing; in checked studies, unresolved V genes explain under half, and the rest has no known cause. Counted in this sample were 400,000 to 500,000 clones; 88% of them appeared once. The top ten hold about 1.4% of the sample. The specimen was PBMCs or T cells enriched from blood (not recorded which). The source of these receptors is a woman aged 18-30 years who had been exposed to COVID-19.

The chain uses TRBV5-5 and TRBJ1-6; unclear D gene. Deletions cut 2 bases from V and 0 bases from J, with 12 bases between. Germline lookup yields CDR1 SGHKS and CDR2 YYEKEE (reference sequence). This CDR3 has 17 residues. Here the CDR3 DNA reads TGTGCCAGCAGCTTAGCCCTTTCAAGCTCCTATAATTCACCCCTCCACTTT. This codes for CASSLALSSSYNSPLHF.

The rearrangement uses TRBV3-1 (or the pseudogene TRBV3-2) and TRBJ2-5, with D perhaps matching TRBD2 (6 bases). CDR1 LGHDT and CDR2 YNNKEL come from the germline V gene (reference sequence). With 4 bases removed from V and 2 bases from J, the gap between germline ends came to 14 bases. CDR3 length equals 15 residues. CDR3 in amino acids: CASSRQSGVQETQYF. Here the CDR3 DNA reads TGTGCCAGCAGCCGCCAGTCGGGGGTTCAAGAGACCCAGTACTTC.

This clone turned up a few times. The chain couples TRBV19 to TRBJ2-7; weak D call: TRBD1 (6 bases). Germline V gives CDR1 LNHDA, CDR2 SQIVND (reference sequence). The CDR3 is 15 amino acids. V lost 5 bases and J 0 bases, leaving 14 bases between the germline ends. The CDR3 sequence is CASSPLGTPSYEQYF. The CDR3 DNA follows: TGTGCCAGTAGTCCCTTAGGGACACCCTCCTACGAGCAGTACTTC.

This clone was detected only a few times. The chain joins TRBV12-3 or TRBV12-4 to TRBJ1-2, with TRBD1 matching 7 bases. V dropped 8 bases and J dropped 5; count of bases not matched to a gene: 8. This CDR3 has 13 amino acids. CDR3 sequence reads: CASAEGAWYGYTF. CDR3 nucleotide sequence: TGTGCCAGCGCGGAGGGGGCATGGTATGGCTACACCTTC.

The gene calls are TRBV10-3 and TRBJ2-5, with TRBD2 identical over 7 bases. CDR1 and CDR2 from the germline V gene are ENHRY and SYGVKD. The V and J ends lost 5 bases and 1 base, in that order; junction bases with no gene match: 1. The CDR3 is 13 amino acids. CDR3: CAISQRGQETQYF. In nucleotides, the CDR3 is TGTGCCATCAGTCAGCGGGGCCAAGAGACCCAGTACTTC.

This clone was recorded once. The J gene is TRBJ2-7, the V gene TRBV5-1; weak D call: TRBD1 (6 bases). Trimming cost V 4 bases and J 1 base, with 15 bases left between them. Germline V gene data show CDR1 as SGHRS and CDR2 as YFSETQ. This CDR3 comprises 15 residues. CDR3 coding DNA: TGCGCCAGCAGCACCGTGCAGGGGTCATCCTACGAGCAGTACTTC. Its translation: CASSTVQGSSYEQYF.

V usage is TRBV12-3 or TRBV12-4 and J usage is TRBJ2-7, with no clear D. V was pared by 7 bases and J by 4 bases, with 11 bases between. The CDR3 contains 12 residues. The DNA for the CDR3 is TGTGCCAGCAAGACCCCGGGTTACGAGCAGTACTTC. It specifies CASKTPGYEQYF.

This rearrangement joins TRBV5-5 to TRBJ1-1; the match to TRBD1 covers 9 bases. Trimming removed 4 bases from V and 7 bases from J; junction bases left unmatched: 8. The CDR3 runs to 14 residues. Germline CDR1 and CDR2: SGHKS and YYEKEE (reference sequence). Here the CDR3 DNA reads TGTGCCAGCAGCCTCAGTTACAGGGGGCTTGAAGCTTTCTTT. It encodes CASSLSYRGLEAFF.

This clone is a singleton in its sample. V is TRBV6-4 and J is TRBJ1-6; D unclear. CDR3 length equals 15 residues. In germline, CDR1 is MRHNA, CDR2 SNTAGT. The V end was cut by 3 bases, the J end by 0 bases, with 6 bases between. In nucleotides, the CDR3 is TGTGCCAGCAGTGAACAGAGCTCCTATAATTCACCCCTCCACTTT. As protein: CASSEQSSYNSPLHF.

The chain employs TRBV7-9 and TRBJ1-1, with a weak D call TRBD1 (5 bases). V gave up 5 bases and J gave up 6 bases, with 16 bases separating them. Germline V gives CDR1 SEHNR, CDR2 FQNEAQ (reference sequence). This CDR3 spans 14 amino acids. The CDR3 region has the DNA TGTGCCAGCAGCGCCCGGCTTGCGGGGGCTGAAGCTTTCTTT. Its translation is CASSARLAGAEAFF.

This clone was counted many times. This sequence joins TRBV3-1 (or the pseudogene TRBV3-2) and TRBJ2-2; D is undetermined. Trimming left V 0 bases short and J 3 bases short, with 11 bases between. Germline CDR1 LGHDT, CDR2 YNNKEL (reference sequence). The CDR3 covers 16 residues. CDR3 region: CASSQEAAHYTGELFF. The CDR3 nucleotides are TGTGCCAGCAGCCAAGAGGCGGCGCACTACACCGGGGAGCTGTTTTTT.

CDR3 sequence reads: CASSLKEDHSLFGQASRDTQYF. In nucleotides, the CDR3 is TGTGCCAGCAGCCTCAAAGAGGATCATTCCCTTTTCGGACAGGCAAGCCGGGATACGCAGTATTTT. The rearrangement joins TRBV21-1 to TRBJ2-3; the table's D call, TRBD1, was not checked against the DNA. TRBV21-1 represents a pseudogene. The CDR3 loop spans 22 amino acids.

The chain has TRBV7-9 and TRBJ2-7; 10 nucleotides agree with TRBD1. Germline CDR1 and CDR2: SEHNR and FQNEAQ (reference sequence). The CDR3 is 16 amino acids. V dropped 5 bases and J dropped 0; count of bases not matched to a gene: 7. CDR3 sequence (DNA): TGTGCCAGCAGCACCCGCGGGACAGGGGACTCCTACGAGCAGTACTTC. Its translation is CASSTRGTGDSYEQYF.

The rearrangement uses TRBV24-1 and TRBJ1-5; D is ambiguous. Germline CDR1 is KGHDR and CDR2 is SFDVKD. The CDR3 contains 13 residues. V gave up 4 bases and J gave up 0 bases, with 3 bases separating them. CDR3 in DNA: TGTGCCACCAGTGACTTTAGCAATCAGCCCCAGCATTTT. This sequence encodes CATSDFSNQPQHF.

The CDR3 bases are TGTGCCAGCAGCTTAGGCCAGAAAGAGACCCAGTACTTC. It translates to CASSLGQKETQYF. The chain has TRBV11-2 and TRBJ2-5; D uncertain. The CDR3 runs 13 residues. The germline V and J ends were trimmed by 1 base and 3 bases, with 6 bases remaining between them. Looked up from germline, CDR1 is SGHAT and CDR2 is FQNNGV.

This sequence joins TRBV24-1 and TRBJ2-1, with 9 bases identical to TRBD1. CDR3 length equals 14 residues. Trimming took 6 bases from V and 6 from J; bases not matched to a gene: 5. The germline gives CDR1 KGHDR, CDR2 SFDVKD. CDR3 loop: CATSRTGDGNEQFF. Here the CDR3 DNA reads TGTGCCACCAGTAGGACAGGGGATGGCAATGAGCAGTTCTTC.

The genes are TRBV5-1 and TRBJ1-1; TRBD1 aligns across 8 bases. The CDR3 contains 16 residues. V lost 3 bases and J lost 0; bases outside the gene matches: 7. In germline, CDR1 is SGHRS, CDR2 YFSETQ. Here the CDR3 DNA reads TGCGCCAGCAGCTCGAGGACAGGGAGGATGAACACTGAAGCTTTCTTT. Encoded protein: CASSSRTGRMNTEAFF.